The TCR beta chain described here comes from a study of OX40 agonist ivuxolimab in advanced cancers. At the level of the whole study: Ivuxolimab, which targeted the costimulatory receptor OX40 (CD134), was an agonistic, fully human IgG2 monoclonal antibody. Intravenous ivuxolimab was administered to patients every 2 weeks at six dose levels: 0.01, 0.1, 0.3, 1.5, 3 and 10 mg/kg. Partial responses were achieved by three dose-escalation patients, of whom one had hepatocellular carcinoma and two had cutaneous melanoma. The dose-escalation cohort was 80% to 90% male with a mean age of about 54 years, ranging from roughly 23 to 85. The paper reports the monotherapy dose-escalation portion (N of about 50 patients) of the phase I ivuxolimab trial. The purpose of peripheral TCRbeta sequencing was to test whether ivuxolimab changed TCR sequence diversity and led to clonal T-cell expansion. Among the approximately 54 dose-escalation patients, about 20 had hepatocellular carcinoma, around 15 melanoma, 9 renal cell carcinoma and 9 head and neck cancer. Patients were allowed to have had prior anti-PD-1, anti-PD-L1 or anti-CTLA-4 therapy, and about 40% of the dose-escalation patients had been treated with checkpoint inhibitors.

What the work shows at the level of the full study, not this receptor alone: Low levels of normalized T-cell clonal expansion were also shown by some nonresponding patients. In the 0.1-3.0 mg/kg groups, partial responders had among the lowest normalized peripheral clonal expansion, particularly in CD8+ T cells. After ivuxolimab, more expanded clones were found on average in CD8+ T cells than in CD4+ T cells. Antigen specificity was not determined for the clonally expanded peripheral T cells. At doses of 0.1 to 3.0 mg/kg, clonal expansion of both CD4+ and CD8+ T cells in blood was seen between baseline and week 6.

Patients with a history of autoimmune disease or receiving systemic immunosuppression were excluded from the trial. In every dose cohort, peripheral blood was drawn for TCR sequencing at baseline, cycle 4 day 1, and cycle 7 day 1. The samples were taken from a phase I, first-in-human, multicenter, open-label dose-escalation trial of ivuxolimab. Adults with locally advanced or metastatic melanoma, renal cell, hepatocellular, or head and neck squamous cell carcinoma were enrolled in the trial. CD4+ and CD8+ T cells were sorted separately from peripheral blood before TCR sequencing. The germline V gene yields SGHTA for CDR1 and FQGTGA for CDR2. Taken from cysteine to phenylalanine, the CDR3 has 13 residues. The DNA shown is the 39-base CDR3, in frame from base 1. V is clipped by 1 base and J by 9 bases, and the sequence between their germline boundaries is 9 bases long. For sequencing of the TCRbeta CDR3 region, genomic DNA was extracted from the sorted cells. TCRbeta CDR3 regions were sequenced using the immunoSEQ Assay. The immuneACCESS repertoire file appears here via TCRdb, limited to in-frame rearrangements. These files lack a portion of the clones; in checked studies, under half of the deficit traces to unresolved V genes, and the cause of the others is not known. The sample contains about 77,000 clones, about 84% of them found a single time. The top ten clones comprise 4.6% of the sample.

Comment on this clone: Its binding antigen is unknown. No clone much larger than this one lies a single base away; base qualities are absent.

The V gene is TRBV7-3 and the J gene is TRBJ2-2; the D gene cannot be resolved reliably. Sequenced here: CD4+ or CD8+ T cells sorted from blood, sampled in a trial of the OX40 agonist ivuxolimab. This clonotype was obtained from an adult with an advanced solid tumor such as melanoma, head and neck, liver or kidney cancer. The nucleotide sequence is TGTGCCAGCAGCTTAAACCCCCCCCGGGAGCTGTTTTTT. This sequence encodes CASSLNPPRELFF.